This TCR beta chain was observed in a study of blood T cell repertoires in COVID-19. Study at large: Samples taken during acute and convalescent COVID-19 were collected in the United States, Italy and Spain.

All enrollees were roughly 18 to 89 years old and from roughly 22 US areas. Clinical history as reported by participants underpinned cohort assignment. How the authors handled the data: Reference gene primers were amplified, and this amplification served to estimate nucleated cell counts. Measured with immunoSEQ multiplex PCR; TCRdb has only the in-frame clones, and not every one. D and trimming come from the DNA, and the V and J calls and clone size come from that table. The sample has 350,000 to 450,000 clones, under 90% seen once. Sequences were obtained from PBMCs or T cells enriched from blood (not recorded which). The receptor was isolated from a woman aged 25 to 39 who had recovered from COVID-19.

This CDR3 reads CAISRDRGYYEQYF. Written as DNA, the CDR3 is TGTGCCATCAGTAGGGACAGGGGATACTACGAGCAGTACTTC. The rearrangement links TRBV10-3 to TRBJ2-7; 10 bases map to TRBD1. The CDR3 has 14 amino acids. Unmatched junction bases numbered 4, after V lost 5 bases and J lost 3 bases. Germline assignment: CDR1 ENHRY and CDR2 SYGVKD.